This record concerns one T cell receptor (beta chain) sequence. The data were obtained in a study of blood T cell repertoires in COVID-19. Overall study context: The United States, Italy and Spain provided the acute and convalescent COVID-19 samples. T cells, B-cell-depleted T cells, or PBMCs supplied cDNA or gDNA.

In Seattle, patients joined the study during active infection and were tracked longitudinally. As originally analysed: It was from reference gene primer amplification that nucleated cell counts were estimated. Libraries were prepared by immunoSEQ multiplex PCR; TCRdb keeps only in-frame clonotypes and omits some of them. V and J calls and clone size are given by that table; D and trimming were obtained from the DNA. The table includes about 150,000 clones, over 75% detected once. The CDR3 length is 15 residues. V lost 5 bases, J lost 6 bases, and 8 bases stayed unmatched. Per germline, CDR1 MNHEY and CDR2 SVGAGI.

The specimen was peripheral blood. V gene TRBV6-5 combines with J gene TRBJ1-5, with 9 positions matching TRBD1. The sequence was collected from a man aged 18 to 30 with COVID-19, enrolled during active disease. The CDR3 sequence: CASSLADRGAQPQHF. CDR3 nucleotide sequence: TGTGCCAGCAGTCTTGCGGACAGGGGTGCTCAGCCCCAGCATTTT.